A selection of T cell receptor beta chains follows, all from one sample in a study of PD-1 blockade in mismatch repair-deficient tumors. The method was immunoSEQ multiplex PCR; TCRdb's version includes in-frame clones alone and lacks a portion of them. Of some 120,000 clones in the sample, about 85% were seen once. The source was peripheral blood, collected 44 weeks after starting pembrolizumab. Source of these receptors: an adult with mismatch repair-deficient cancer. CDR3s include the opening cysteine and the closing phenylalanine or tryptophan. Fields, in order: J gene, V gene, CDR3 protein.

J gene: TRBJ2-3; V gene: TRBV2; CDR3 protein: CASSETSGSTDTQYF
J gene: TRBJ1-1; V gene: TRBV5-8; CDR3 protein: CASSLGRNTEAFF
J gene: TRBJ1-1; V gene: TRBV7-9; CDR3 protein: CASSLGGGAGAFF
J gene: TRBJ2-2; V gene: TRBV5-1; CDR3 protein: CASSGRGLAELKNTGELFF
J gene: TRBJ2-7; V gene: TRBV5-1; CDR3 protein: CASSLALTSGSPSYEQYF
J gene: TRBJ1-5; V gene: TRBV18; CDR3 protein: CASSPLVDQPQHF
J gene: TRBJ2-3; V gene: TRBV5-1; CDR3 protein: CASKTSGTTDTQYF
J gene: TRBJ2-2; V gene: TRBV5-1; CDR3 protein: CASSLAGGDYTGELFF
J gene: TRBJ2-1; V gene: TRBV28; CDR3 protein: CASSRSGRLSSYNEQFF
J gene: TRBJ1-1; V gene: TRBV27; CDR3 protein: CASRSRAGGTEAFF
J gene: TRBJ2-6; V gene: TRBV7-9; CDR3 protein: CASSRPQAGANVLTF
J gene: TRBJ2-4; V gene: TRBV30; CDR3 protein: CAWSDLGHLKNIQYF
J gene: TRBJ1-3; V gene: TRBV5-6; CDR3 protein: CASSLPGQGSSGNTIYF
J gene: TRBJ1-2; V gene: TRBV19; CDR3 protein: CASSIRTRTDSYGYTF
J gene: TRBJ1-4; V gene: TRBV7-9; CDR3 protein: CASRPGPSEKLFF
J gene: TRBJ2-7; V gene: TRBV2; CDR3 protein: CASNIIRQGRGEQYF
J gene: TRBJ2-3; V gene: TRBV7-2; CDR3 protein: CASSPYRADTDTQYF
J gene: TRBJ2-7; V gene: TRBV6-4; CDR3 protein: CASSDSLSGTSFYEQYF
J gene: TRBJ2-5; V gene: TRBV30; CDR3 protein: CAWLAGETQYF
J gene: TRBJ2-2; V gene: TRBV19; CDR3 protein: CASRPTGGTPQRELFF
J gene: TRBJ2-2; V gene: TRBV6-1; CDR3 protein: CASSGLAGDTGELFF
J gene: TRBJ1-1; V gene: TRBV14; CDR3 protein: CASSHPQGAEAFF
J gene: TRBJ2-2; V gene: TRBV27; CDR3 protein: CASSLAGLAGRYTSGELFF
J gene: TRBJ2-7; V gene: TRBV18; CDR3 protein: CASSPLTDSYEQYF
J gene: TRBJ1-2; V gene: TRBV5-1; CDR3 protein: CASSFAGTTNYGYTF
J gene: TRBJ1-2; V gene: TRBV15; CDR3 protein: CATSRDQGNYGYTF
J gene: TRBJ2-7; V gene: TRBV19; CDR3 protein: CASSPAGGVPEQYF
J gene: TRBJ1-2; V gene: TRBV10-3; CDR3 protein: CAISDPTGSYGYTF
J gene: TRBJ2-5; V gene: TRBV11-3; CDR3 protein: CASSPGQGTPQETQYF
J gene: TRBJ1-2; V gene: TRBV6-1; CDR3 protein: CASSTRDRRFDGYTF
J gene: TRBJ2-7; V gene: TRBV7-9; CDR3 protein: CASGGDSYEQYF
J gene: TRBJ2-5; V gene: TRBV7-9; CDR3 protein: CASSPRSGQGKETQYF
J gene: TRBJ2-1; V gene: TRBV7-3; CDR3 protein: CASSPLLHNEQFF
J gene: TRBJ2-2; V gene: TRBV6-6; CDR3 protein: CASSYVGELFF
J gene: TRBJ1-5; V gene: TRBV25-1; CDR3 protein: CASSELGDSNQPQHF
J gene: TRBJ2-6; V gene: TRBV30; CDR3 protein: CAWEGEGHNSGANVLTF
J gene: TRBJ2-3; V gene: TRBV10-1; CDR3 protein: CASSESGLAGETDTQYF
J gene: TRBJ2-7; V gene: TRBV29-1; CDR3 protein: CSVGRGAPYEQYF
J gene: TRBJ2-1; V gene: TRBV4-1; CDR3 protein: CASSHMGNEQFF
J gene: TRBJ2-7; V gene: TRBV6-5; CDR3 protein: CASSTSYEQYF
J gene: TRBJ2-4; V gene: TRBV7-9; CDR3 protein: CASSGLAGGPEAKNIQYF
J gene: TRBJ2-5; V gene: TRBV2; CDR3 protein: CASKRIQETQYF
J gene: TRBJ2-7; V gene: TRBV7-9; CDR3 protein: CASSTRQAYEQYF